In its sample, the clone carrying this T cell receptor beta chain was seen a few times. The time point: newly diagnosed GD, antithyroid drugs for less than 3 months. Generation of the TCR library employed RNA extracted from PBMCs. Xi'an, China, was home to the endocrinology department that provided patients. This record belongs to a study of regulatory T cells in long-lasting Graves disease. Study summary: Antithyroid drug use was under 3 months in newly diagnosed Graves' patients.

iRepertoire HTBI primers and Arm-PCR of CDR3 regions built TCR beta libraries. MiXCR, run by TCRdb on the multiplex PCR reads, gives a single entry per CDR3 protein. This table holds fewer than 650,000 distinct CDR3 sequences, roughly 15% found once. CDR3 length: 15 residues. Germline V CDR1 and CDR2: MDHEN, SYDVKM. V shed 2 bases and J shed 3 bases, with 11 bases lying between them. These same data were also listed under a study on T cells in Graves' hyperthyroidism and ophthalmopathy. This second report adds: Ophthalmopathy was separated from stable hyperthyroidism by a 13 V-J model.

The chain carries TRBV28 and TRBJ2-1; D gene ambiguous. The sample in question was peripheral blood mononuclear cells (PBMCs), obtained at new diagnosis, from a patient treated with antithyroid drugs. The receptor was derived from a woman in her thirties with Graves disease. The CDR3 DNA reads TGTGCCAGCAGTTTACCCGGAACCGGCTACAATGAGCAGTTCTTC. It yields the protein CASSLPGTGYNEQFF.